Described below is a single T cell receptor beta chain sequence and its context. No antigen is known for it. The authors incorporated unique molecular identifiers into the TCR beta cDNA libraries. From approximately 0.95 to 9.8 million T cells, roughly 0.5 million cDNA molecules were obtained. In TCRdb, the PCR reads were re-called with MiXCR into one record per CDR3 protein. Here the sample spans 750,000 to 950,000 distinct CDR3 sequences, about 53% being singletons. CDR3 size: 14 residues. Deletions cut 1 base from V and 3 bases from J, with 10 bases between. Germline lookup yields CDR1 SGHTA and CDR2 FQGNSA. This sample stems from a study of post-analysis software for immune sequencing data. In the study overall: Relapsing-remitting, secondary progressive and progressive-relapsing forms of multiple sclerosis all featured among disease courses.

Points from the study as a whole: A handful of TRBV segments were significantly more frequent in patients than in controls. TRBV5-6, TRBV5-1 and TRBV20-1 were among these segments. Compared against controls, patients with multiple sclerosis displayed significantly lower normalized Chao1 diversity.

Sequences were obtained from blood. The source is a girl under 18 with multiple sclerosis. The rearrangement joins TRBV7-2 to TRBJ2-7, with D maybe TRBD1 (5 bases). The CDR3 loop reads CASSLGPTDYEQYF. CDR3 DNA sequence: TGTGCCAGCAGCTTAGGACCGACAGACTACGAGCAGTACTTC.